What follows describes a single TCR beta chain. The data originate from a study of blood T cell repertoires in COVID-19. This CDR3 region has 14 residues. V trimming: 4 bases; J trimming: 6 bases; junction bases outside the gene matches: 5. Germline V lookup: CDR1 SGHNT, CDR2 YYREEE (reference sequence). In the authors' methods: Reference gene primer amplification yielded estimated nucleated cell counts. Data came from immunoSEQ multiplex PCR; TCRdb stores just in-frame clones and leaves some out. The V and J calls and the clone size are those of that table, but D and trimming were determined from the DNA. In the table there are some 50,000 clones, 80% to 90% of which are singletons.

Sequenced input: peripheral blood. The source is a woman over 75 with acute or convalescent COVID-19. The chain has TRBV5-4 and TRBJ2-3; TRBD2 aligns across 10 bases. CDR3 in amino acids: CASSMGLAPDTQYF. The CDR3 region has the DNA TGTGCCAGCAGCATGGGACTAGCGCCCGATACGCAGTATTTT.